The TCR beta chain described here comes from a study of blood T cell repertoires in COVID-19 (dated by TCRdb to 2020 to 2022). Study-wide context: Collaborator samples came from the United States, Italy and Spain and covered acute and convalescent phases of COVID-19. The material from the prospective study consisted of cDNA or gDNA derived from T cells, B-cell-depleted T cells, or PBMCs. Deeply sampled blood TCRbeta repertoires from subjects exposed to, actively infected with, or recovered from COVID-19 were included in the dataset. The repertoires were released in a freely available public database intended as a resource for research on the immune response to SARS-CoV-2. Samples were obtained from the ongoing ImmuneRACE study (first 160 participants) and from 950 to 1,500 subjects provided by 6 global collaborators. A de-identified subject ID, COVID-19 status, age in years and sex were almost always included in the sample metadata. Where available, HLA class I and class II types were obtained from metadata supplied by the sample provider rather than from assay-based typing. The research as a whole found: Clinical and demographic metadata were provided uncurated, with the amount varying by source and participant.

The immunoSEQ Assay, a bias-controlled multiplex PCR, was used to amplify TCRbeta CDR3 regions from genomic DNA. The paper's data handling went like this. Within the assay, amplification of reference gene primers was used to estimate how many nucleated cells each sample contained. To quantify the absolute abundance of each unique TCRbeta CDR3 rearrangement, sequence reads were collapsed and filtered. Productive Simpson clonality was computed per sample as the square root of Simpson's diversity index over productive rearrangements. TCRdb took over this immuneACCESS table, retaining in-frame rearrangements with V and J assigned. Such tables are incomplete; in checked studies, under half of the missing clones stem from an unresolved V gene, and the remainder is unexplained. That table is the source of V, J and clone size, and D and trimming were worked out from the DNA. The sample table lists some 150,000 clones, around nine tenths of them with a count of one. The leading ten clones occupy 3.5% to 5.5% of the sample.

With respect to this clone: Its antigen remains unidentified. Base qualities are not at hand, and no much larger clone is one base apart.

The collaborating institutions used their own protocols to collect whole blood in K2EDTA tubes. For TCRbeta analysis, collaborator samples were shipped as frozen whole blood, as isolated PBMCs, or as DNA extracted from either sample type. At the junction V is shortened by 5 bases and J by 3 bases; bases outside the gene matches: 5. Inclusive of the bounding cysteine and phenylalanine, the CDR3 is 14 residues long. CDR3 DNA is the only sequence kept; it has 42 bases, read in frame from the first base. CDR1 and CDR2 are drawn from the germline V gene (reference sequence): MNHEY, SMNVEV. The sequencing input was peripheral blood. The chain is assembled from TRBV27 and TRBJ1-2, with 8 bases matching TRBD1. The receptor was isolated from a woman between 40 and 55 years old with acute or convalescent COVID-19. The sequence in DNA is TGTGCCAGCAGTGCCGGGACAGGTGACTATGGCTACACCTTC. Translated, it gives CASSAGTGDYGYTF.